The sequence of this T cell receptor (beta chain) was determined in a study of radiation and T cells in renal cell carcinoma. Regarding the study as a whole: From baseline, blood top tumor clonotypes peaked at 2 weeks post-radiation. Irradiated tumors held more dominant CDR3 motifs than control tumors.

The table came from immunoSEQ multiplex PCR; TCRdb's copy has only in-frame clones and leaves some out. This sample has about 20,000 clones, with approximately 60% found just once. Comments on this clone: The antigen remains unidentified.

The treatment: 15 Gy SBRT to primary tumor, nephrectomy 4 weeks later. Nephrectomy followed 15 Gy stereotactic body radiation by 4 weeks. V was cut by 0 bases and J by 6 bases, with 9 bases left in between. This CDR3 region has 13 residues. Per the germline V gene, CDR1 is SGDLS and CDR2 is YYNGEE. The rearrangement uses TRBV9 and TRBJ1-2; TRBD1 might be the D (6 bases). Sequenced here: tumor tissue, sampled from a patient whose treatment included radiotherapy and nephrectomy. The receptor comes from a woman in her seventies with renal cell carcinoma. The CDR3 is CASSVVTGHGYTF. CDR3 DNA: TGTGCCAGCAGCGTAGTCACAGGGCATGGCTACACCTTC.